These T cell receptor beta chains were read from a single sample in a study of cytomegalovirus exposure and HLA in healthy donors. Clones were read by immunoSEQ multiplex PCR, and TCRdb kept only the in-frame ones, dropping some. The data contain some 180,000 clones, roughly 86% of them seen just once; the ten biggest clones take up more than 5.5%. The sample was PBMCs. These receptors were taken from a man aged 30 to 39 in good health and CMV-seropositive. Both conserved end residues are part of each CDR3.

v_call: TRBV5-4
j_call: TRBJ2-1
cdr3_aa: CASSLAGTDEQFF

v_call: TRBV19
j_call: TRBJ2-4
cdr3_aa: CASSIEAVGLAKNIQYF

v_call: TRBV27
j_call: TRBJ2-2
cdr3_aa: CASARQGGYTGELFF

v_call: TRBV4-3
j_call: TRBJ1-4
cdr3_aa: CASSPSGHTNEKLFF

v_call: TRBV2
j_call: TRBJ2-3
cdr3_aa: CASRAGTGFTDTQYF

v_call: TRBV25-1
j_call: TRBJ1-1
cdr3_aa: CASSEWGRGRTEAFF

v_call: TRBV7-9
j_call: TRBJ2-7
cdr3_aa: CASSLGGGRLAYEQYF

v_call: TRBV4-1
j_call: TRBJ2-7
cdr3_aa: CASSRSEGYYEQYF

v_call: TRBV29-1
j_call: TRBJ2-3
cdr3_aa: CSLTSGAGTDTQYF

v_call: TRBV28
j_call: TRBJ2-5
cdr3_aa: CASSLTGVRETQYF

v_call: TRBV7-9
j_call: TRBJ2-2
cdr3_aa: CASSSPLGLANTGELFF

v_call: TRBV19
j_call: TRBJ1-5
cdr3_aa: CASSIAQGANQPQHF

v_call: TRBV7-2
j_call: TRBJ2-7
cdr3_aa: CASSASGEPPYEQYF

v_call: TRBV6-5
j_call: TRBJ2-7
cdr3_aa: CASVSRQGSYEQYF

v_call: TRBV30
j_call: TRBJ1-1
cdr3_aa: CAWSMGYTEAFF

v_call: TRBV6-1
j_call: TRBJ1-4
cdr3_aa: CASSVRFGPSTGAGEKLFF

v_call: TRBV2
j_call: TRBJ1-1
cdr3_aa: CATTRTAMNTEAFF

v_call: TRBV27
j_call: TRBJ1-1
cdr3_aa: CASSPATGAGEAFF

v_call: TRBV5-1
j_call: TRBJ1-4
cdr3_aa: CASSLGATPNEKLFF

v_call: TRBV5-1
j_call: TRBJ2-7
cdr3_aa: CASSLFGTASYEQYF

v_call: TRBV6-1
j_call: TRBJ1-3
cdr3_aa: CASDPYHSGNTIYF

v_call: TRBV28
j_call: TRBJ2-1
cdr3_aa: CASSAPVLDNEQFF

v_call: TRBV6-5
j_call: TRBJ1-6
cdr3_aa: CASSYYSGTANSPLHF

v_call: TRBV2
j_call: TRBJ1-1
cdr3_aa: CASSWVRTEAFF

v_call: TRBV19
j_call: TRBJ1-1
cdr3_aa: CASSLDRGRGVAFF

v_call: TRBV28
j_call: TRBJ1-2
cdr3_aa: CASRQGRGYTF

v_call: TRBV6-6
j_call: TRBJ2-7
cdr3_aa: CASSNRGGSDCGQYF

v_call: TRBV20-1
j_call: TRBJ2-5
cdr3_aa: CSAQGEDQYF

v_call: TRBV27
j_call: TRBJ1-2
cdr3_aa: CASSFARNYGYTF

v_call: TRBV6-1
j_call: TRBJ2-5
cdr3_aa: CASSESPGHQETQYF

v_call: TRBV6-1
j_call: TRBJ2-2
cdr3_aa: CASKGTVNTGELFF

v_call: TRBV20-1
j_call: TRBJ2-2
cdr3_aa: CSARDTGELFF

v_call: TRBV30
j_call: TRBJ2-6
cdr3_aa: CAWSVRQISGANVLTF

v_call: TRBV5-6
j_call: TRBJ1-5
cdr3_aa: CASSHRDSPYQPQHF

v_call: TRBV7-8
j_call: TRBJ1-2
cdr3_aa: CASSPRVSTRYDYGYTF

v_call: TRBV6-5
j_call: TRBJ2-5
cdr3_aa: CASSGGRNSQETQYF

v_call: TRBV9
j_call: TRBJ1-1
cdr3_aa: CASSVEGVQGEAFF

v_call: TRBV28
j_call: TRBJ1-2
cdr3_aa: CASRYLYGYTF

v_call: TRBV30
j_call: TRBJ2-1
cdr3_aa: CAWRSGARNEQFF

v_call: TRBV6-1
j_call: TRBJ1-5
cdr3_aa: CASQRDRVDQPQHF

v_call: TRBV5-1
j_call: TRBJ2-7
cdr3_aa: CASSLAAGRRGDYEQYF

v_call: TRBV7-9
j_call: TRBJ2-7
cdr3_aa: CASSLDREQYF

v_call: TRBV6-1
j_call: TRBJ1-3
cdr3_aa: CASSVGPGKGNTIYF